These 20 T cell receptor beta chains originate from one sample sequenced in a study of blood T cell repertoires in COVID-19. TCRdb keeps only in-frame clones here, not all; method: immunoSEQ multiplex PCR. The data show about 220,000 clones, 70% to 90% seen once. Sequencing used peripheral blood. The receptors derive from a human donor in a cohort sampled during active COVID-19.

The CDR3 DNA follows: TGTGCCAGCCGGCGGGGGACTGAAGCTTTCTTT. Amino acids: CASRRGTEAFF. The V and J genes are TRBV27 and TRBJ1-1; D may be TRBD1 (5 bases). V was clipped by 8 bases and J by 5 bases, with 9 bases between them. CDR1 is MNHEY, CDR2 SMNVEV, per germline (reference sequence). The CDR3 is made up of 11 amino acids.

The CDR3 nucleotides are TGTGCCAGCAGCCTCCGGGACAGGGGGCAGGAAAAACTGTTTTTT. It specifies CASSLRDRGQEKLFF. This chain joins TRBV5-4 and TRBJ1-4; 12 nucleotides line up with TRBD1. Germline assignment: CDR1 SGHNT and CDR2 YYREEE (reference sequence). This CDR3 has 15 amino acids. The trim removed 4 bases at V and 8 bases at J, leaving 6 bases unmatched. Combining the CDR3 with reference TRBV5-4 and TRBJ1-4 gives the whole variable domain ETGVTQSPTHLIKTRGQQVTLRCSSQSGHNTVSWYQQALGQGPQFIFQYYREEENGRGNFPPRFSGLQFPNYSSELNVNALELDDSALYLCASSLRDRGQEKLFFGSGTQLSVL.

The chain joins TRBV19 to TRBJ2-6, with TRBD1 matching over 9 bases. This CDR3 comprises 15 residues. With 9 bases clipped from V and 3 bases from J, the junction kept 6 bases outside the gene matches. CDR1 is LNHDA and CDR2 is SQIVND in the germline V gene (reference sequence). CDR3 coding DNA: TGTGCCAGCACAGGGGGCGGTGATGGGGCCAACGTCCTGACTTTC. It specifies CASTGGGDGANVLTF.

The gene calls are TRBV27 and TRBJ2-7; tentatively, D is TRBD2 (5 bases). The V gene lost 9 bases and the J gene lost 1 base, with 13 bases spanning the gap. This CDR3 is 13 amino acids long. Germline V CDR1 and CDR2: MNHEY, SMNVEV (reference sequence). The CDR3 is CASRPGGSYEQYF. The CDR3 nucleotides are TGTGCCAGTAGACCGGGCGGGTCCTACGAGCAGTACTTC.

This clone showed up just once. The chain is built from TRBV7-2 and TRBJ2-7, with TRBD2 identical over 8 bases. Germline CDR1 and CDR2: SGHTA and FQGNSA. Trimming removed 3 bases from V and 2 bases from J; junction bases left unmatched: 0. The CDR3 spans 13 residues. The CDR3 loop is CASSFGGAYEQYF. The CDR3 DNA reads as TGTGCCAGCAGCTTCGGGGGGGCCTACGAGCAGTACTTC.

The rearrangement uses TRBV7-3 and TRBJ1-1; D gene ambiguous. This CDR3 comprises 13 residues. Germline CDR1 is SGHTA and CDR2 is FQGTGA. With 3 bases removed from V and 1 base from J, the gap between germline ends came to 6 bases. The CDR3 DNA is TGTGCCAGCAGCTTTCGAGGGAACACTGAAGCTTTCTTT. Translated: CASSFRGNTEAFF.

V and J are TRBV20-1 and TRBJ2-7; unclear D gene. The CDR3 extends over 11 amino acids. Trimming left V 3 bases short and J 5 bases short, with 8 bases between. Germline-derived CDR1 and CDR2 are DFQATT and SNEGSKA (reference sequence). DNA of the CDR3: TGCAGTGCTAGTGGGCGGAACGAGCAGTACTTC. This encodes CSASGRNEQYF.

J is TRBJ1-5 and V is TRBV5-6; possible D gene TRBD1, 6 bases. Germline values: CDR1 SGHDT, CDR2 YYEEEE. The ends were cut back, 4 bases at V and 0 bases at J, with 20 bases in the middle. CDR3 size: 18 residues. The CDR3, as DNA: TGTGCCAGCAGCCCGGAACAGGGAACCGATTATAGCAATCAGCCCCAGCATTTT. Translated, it gives CASSPEQGTDYSNQPQHF. The full variable domain, rest sourced from reference TRBV5-6 and TRBJ1-5, is DAGVTQSPTHLIKTRGQQVTLRCSPKSGHDTVSWYQQALGQGPQFIFQYYEEEERQRGNFPDRFSGHQFPNYSSELNVNALLLGDSALYLCASSPEQGTDYSNQPQHFGDGTRLSIL.

A remark on this clone: A read error may account for a junction end that differs from germline. The chain recombines TRBV3-1 (or the pseudogene TRBV3-2) with TRBJ2-7; D unresolved. The CDR3 totals 13 residues. Per germline, CDR1 LGHDT and CDR2 YNNKEL (reference sequence). CDR3 sequence: CASSRTEAASTLF. CDR3 coding DNA: TGTGCCAGCAGCCGCACCGAGGCGGCGTCCACTCTATTC.

This clone was seen a few times. V gene TRBV4-2 combines with J gene TRBJ1-1, with D perhaps TRBD1 (6 bases). Germline V gene sequence: CDR1 LGHNA, CDR2 YNFKEQ. This CDR3 is built from 14 residues. With 4 bases removed from V and 11 bases from J, the gap between germline ends came to 20 bases. CDR3 loop: CASSPVLTRGAAFF. CDR3 sequence (DNA): TGTGCCAGCAGCCCCGTGTTAACTCGGGGGGCCGCTTTCTTT.

The chain recombines TRBV11-3 with TRBJ2-1; 8 bases agree with TRBD2. The germline V gene has CDR1 SGHNT and CDR2 YENEEA. Losses at the gene ends were 3 bases for V and 10 bases for J; bases not matched to a gene: 5. CDR3 size: 13 residues. In nucleotides, the CDR3 is TGTGCCAGCAGCTTGGGCCCTAGCGGGGAGCAGTTCTTC. It specifies CASSLGPSGEQFF.

The gene calls are TRBV5-4 and TRBJ2-5; 14 bases are a match to TRBD2. The junction had 7 bases not matched to a gene; V was cut back by 1 base and J by 5 bases. The CDR3 runs 17 residues. Germline CDR1 reads SGHNT; CDR2 reads YYREEE (reference sequence). CDR3 DNA sequence: TGTGCCAGCAGCTTGCGACTAGCGGGGGGGCCAGGGGAGACCCAGTACTTC. It translates to CASSLRLAGGPGETQYF.

This chain joins TRBV2 and TRBJ1-1; D is perhaps TRBD1 (6 bases). Trimming removed 6 bases from V and 4 bases from J, with 21 bases in between. Germline V CDR1 and CDR2: SNHLY, FYNNEI. The CDR3 length is 16 residues. The CDR3, as DNA: TGTGCCAGCAGACGAGAAGGGTCAGGGGATCGCACTGAAGCTTTCTTT. Amino acids: CASRREGSGDRTEAFF.

J is TRBJ2-3 and V is TRBV5-1; 10 positions agree with TRBD1. Germline V gene lookup returns CDR1 SGHRS and CDR2 YFSETQ. With V trimmed by 4 bases and J by 3 bases, 8 bases remained unmatched. This CDR3 region has 16 residues. The CDR3 sequence is CASSPDGQGVTDTQYF. The CDR3 DNA reads as TGCGCCAGCAGCCCGGACGGACAGGGGGTAACAGATACGCAGTATTTT.

V gene TRBV6-1 combines with J gene TRBJ1-2; D call uncertain. V lost 3 bases and J 2 bases, leaving 19 bases between the germline ends. Germline assignment: CDR1 MNHNS and CDR2 SASEGT. CDR3 length equals 17 residues. DNA for the CDR3: TGTGCCAGCAGTGACAGGAGAGGGCAGTCTAGAAACTATGGCTACACCTTC. Its protein product is CASSDRRGQSRNYGYTF.

This chain connects TRBV7-3 to TRBJ1-1; no clear D gene. Germline CDR1 reads SGHTA; CDR2 reads FQGTGA. The length of the CDR3 is 14 residues. Trimming left V 2 bases short and J 2 bases short, with 9 bases between. The DNA of the CDR3 is TGTGCCAGCAGCTTATTAGCCCAAAACACTGAAGCTTTCTTT. Its protein product is CASSLLAQNTEAFF.

In its sample, this clone was seen once. Other DNA sequences in this sample translate to the same CDR3. The chain couples TRBV3-1 (or the pseudogene TRBV3-2) to TRBJ2-4, with 11 nucleotides matching TRBD2. Germline loops: CDR1 LGHDT, CDR2 YNNKEL (reference sequence). Trimming at V came to 1 base and at J to 0 bases, leaving 2 bases not matched to a gene. This CDR3 region has 17 residues. The CDR3 sequence is CASSQGLAGLAKNIQYF. The CDR3 DNA sequence: TGTGCCAGCAGCCAAGGACTAGCGGGACTAGCCAAAAACATTCAGTACTTC.

The rearrangement joins TRBV5-1 to TRBJ2-5; 7 nucleotides agree with TRBD1. The CDR3 has 16 residues. Germline V gene lookup returns CDR1 SGHRS and CDR2 YFSETQ. After removal of 3 bases from V and 5 bases from J, the junction contained 13 bases not matched to a gene. CDR3 sequence reads: CASSSGQAWIGETQYF. CDR3 bases: TGCGCCAGCAGCTCAGGACAGGCGTGGATCGGGGAGACCCAGTACTTC.

J is TRBJ1-1 and V is TRBV5-8, with 8 bases fitting TRBD1. Germline V gene lookup returns CDR1 SGHTS and CDR2 YDEGEE. Trimming at V came to 0 bases and at J to 5 bases, leaving 3 bases not matched to a gene. The CDR3 has 14 amino acids. The CDR3 loop reads CASSLVQGGTEAFF. The CDR3 region has the DNA TGTGCCAGCAGCTTGGTACAGGGGGGGACTGAAGCTTTCTTT.

The chain uses TRBV6-1 and TRBJ2-3; 8 nucleotides align to TRBD2. The germline gives CDR1 MNHNS, CDR2 SASEGT. With 0 bases clipped from V and 7 bases from J, the junction kept 12 bases outside the gene matches. This CDR3 has 17 residues. CDR3 residues: CASSEAGGLGRANTQYF. CDR3 nucleotides: TGTGCCAGCAGTGAAGCGGGGGGACTAGGACGTGCAAATACGCAGTATTTT.